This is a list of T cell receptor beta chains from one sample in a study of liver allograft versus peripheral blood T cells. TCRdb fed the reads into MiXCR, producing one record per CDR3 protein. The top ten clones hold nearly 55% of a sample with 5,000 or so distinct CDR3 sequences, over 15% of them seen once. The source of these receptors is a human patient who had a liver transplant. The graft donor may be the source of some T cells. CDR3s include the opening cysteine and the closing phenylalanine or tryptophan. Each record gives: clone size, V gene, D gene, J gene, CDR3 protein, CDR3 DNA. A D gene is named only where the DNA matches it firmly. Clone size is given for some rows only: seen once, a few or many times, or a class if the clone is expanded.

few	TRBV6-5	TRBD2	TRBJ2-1	CASSLPTSGSYNEQFF	TGTGCCAGCAGCCTTCCGACTAGCGGTTCCTACAATGAGCAGTTCTTC
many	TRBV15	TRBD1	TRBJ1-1	CATGQGRGIEAFF	TGTGCCACTGGACAGGGAAGGGGCATTGAGGCTTTCTTT
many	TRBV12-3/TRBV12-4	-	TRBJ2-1	CASSVTNEQFF	TGTGCCAGCAGTGTCACTAATGAGCAGTTCTTC
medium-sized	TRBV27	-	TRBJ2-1	CASSPYAGFNYDNEQFF	TGTGCCAGCAGTCCCTATGCAGGGTTCAACTACGACAATGAGCAGTTCTTC
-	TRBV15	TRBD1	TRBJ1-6	CATSRNRGTEGALHF	TGTGCCACCAGCAGAAACAGGGGGACCGAGGGAGCCCTCCACTTT
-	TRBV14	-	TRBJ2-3	CASSQVRNTDTQYF	TGTGCCAGCAGCCAAGTACGAAACACAGATACGCAGTATTTT
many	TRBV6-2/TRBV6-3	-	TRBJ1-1	CASSSDRTEAFF	TGTGCCAGCAGTTCCGACCGAACTGAAGCTTTCTTT
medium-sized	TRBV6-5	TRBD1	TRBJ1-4	CASSSIPGQGNEKLFF	TGTGCCAGCAGTTCCATACCGGGACAGGGCAATGAAAAACTGTTTTTT
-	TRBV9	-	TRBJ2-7	CASSPSRGGDEQYF	TGTGCCAGCAGCCCAAGCAGGGGGGGGGACGAGCAGTACTTC
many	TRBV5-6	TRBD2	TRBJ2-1	CASSLSPSGRVEQFF	TGTGCCAGCAGCTTGTCCCCTAGCGGGAGGGTAGAGCAGTTCTTC
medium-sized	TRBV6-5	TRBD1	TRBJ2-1	CASSYQGESSYNEQFF	TGTGCCAGCAGTTATCAGGGGGAGAGCTCCTACAATGAGCAGTTCTTC
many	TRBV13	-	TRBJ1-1	CASRDFGGAGNTEAFF	TGTGCCAGCAGAGATTTCGGGGGCGCGGGGAACACTGAAGCTTTCTTT
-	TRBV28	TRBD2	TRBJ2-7	CASSSSSGGWNEQYF	TGTGCCAGCAGTTCCTCTAGCGGGGGGTGGAACGAGCAGTACTTC
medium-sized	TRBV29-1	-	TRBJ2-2	CSVVSDTGELFF	TGCAGCGTTGTATCCGACACCGGGGAGCTGTTTTTT
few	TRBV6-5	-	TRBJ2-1	CASSTREYNEQFF	TGTGCCAGCAGTACCAGAGAGTACAATGAGCAGTTCTTC
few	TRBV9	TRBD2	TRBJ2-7	CASSVGAGGSYEQYF	TGTGCCAGCAGCGTAGGGGCGGGAGGGTCCTACGAGCAGTACTTC
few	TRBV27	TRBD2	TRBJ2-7	CASSSGLAGIYEQYF	TGTGCCAGCAGTTCGGGACTAGCGGGTATCTACGAGCAGTACTTC
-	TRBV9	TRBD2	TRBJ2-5	CASSVALAGGETQYF	TGTGCCAGCAGCGTAGCGCTAGCGGGTGGGGAGACCCAGTACTTC
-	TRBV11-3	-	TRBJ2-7	CASSLGRAAAYEQYF	TGTGCCAGCAGCTTAGGGCGGGCGGCAGCCTACGAGCAGTACTTC
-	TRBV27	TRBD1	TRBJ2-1	CATNRGLSDEQFF	TGTGCCACCAACAGGGGGCTATCGGATGAGCAGTTCTTC
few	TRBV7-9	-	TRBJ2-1	CASSLALLNEQFF	TGTGCCAGCAGCTTAGCGCTACTCAATGAGCAGTTCTTC
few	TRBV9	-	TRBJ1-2	CASSPGGADGYTF	TGTGCCAGCAGCCCCGGGGGGGCGGATGGCTACACCTTC
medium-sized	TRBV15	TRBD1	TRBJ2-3	CATSTGQGDTDTQYF	TGTGCCACCAGTACGGGACAGGGGGACACAGATACGCAGTATTTT
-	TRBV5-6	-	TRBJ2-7	CASSLQRDEQYF	TGTGCCAGCAGCTTGCAAAGGGACGAGCAGTACTTC
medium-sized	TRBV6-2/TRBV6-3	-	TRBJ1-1	CASSLEGVHTEAFF	TGTGCCAGCAGTCTAGAGGGGGTGCACACTGAAGCTTTCTTT
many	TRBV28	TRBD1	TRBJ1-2	CASTSRDSRNYGYTF	TGTGCCAGCACCAGCAGGGACAGCCGGAACTATGGCTACACCTTC
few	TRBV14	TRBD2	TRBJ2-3	CASASGRHTDTQYF	TGTGCCAGCGCTAGCGGGAGGCACACAGATACGCAGTATTTT
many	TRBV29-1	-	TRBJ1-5	CSVVAGGNQPQHF	TGCAGCGTTGTTGCAGGGGGCAATCAGCCCCAGCATTTT
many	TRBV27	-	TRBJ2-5	CASSFGQGGETQYF	TGTGCCAGCAGTTTTGGCCAGGGAGGAGAGACCCAGTACTTC